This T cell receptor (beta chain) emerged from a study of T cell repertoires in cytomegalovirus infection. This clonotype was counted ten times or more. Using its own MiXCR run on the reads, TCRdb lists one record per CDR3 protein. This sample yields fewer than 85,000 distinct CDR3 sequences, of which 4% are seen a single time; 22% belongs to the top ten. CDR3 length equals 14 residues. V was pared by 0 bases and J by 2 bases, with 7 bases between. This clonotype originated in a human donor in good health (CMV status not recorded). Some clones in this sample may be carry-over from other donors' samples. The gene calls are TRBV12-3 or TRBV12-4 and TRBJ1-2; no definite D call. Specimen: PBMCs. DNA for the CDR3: TGTGCCAGCAGTTTAGCGATAGTCAACTATGGCTACACCTTC. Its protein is CASSLAIVNYGYTF.